This T cell receptor (beta chain) was profiled in a study of shared clonotypes between healthy human individuals. The CDR3 covers 14 residues. Deletions cut 5 bases from V and 4 bases from J, with 13 bases between. The V gene's germline CDR1 is SGHTA and CDR2 FQGNSA. The genomic DNA of each subset was split evenly across several immunoSEQ plates. Bulk PBMC genomic DNA spanned ten immunoSEQ deep plates. Data came from immunoSEQ multiplex PCR; TCRdb stores just in-frame clones and leaves some out. The repertoire holds around 500,000 clones, with around 79% as singletons. The sequencing input was PBMCs. This rearrangement joins TRBV7-2 to TRBJ2-3; D may correspond to TRBD1 or TRBD2 (5 bases each). This clonotype was obtained from a woman in her 40s in good health. Some clones in this sample may be carry-over from other donors' samples. CDR3 sequence: CASSRDLAADTQYF. CDR3 sequence (DNA): TGTGCCAGCAGCCGGGACCTGGCGGCAGATACGCAGTATTTT.